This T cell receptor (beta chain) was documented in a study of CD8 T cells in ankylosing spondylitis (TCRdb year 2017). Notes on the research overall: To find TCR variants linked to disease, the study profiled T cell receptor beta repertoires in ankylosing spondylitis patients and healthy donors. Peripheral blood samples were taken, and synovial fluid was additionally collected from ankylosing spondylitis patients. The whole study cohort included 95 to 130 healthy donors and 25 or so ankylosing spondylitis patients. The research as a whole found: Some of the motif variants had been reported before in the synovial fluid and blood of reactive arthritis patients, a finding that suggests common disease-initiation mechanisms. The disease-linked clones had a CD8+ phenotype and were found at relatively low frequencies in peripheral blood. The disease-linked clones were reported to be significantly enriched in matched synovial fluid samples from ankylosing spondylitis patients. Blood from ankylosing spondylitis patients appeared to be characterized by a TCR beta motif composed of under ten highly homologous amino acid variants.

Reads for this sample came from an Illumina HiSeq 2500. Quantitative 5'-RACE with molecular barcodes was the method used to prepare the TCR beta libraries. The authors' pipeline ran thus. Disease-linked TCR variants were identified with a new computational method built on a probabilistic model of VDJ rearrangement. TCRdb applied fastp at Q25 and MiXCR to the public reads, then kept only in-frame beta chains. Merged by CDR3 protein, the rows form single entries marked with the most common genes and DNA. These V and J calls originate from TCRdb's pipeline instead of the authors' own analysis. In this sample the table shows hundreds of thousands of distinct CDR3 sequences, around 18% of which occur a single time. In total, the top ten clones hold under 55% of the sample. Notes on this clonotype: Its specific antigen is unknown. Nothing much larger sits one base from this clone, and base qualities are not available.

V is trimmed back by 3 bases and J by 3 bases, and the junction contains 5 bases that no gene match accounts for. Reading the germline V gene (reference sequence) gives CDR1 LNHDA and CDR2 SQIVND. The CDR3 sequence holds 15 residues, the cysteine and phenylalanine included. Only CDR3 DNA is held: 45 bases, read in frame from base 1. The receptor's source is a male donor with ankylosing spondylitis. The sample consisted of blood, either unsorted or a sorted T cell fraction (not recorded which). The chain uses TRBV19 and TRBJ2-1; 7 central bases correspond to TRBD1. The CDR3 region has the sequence CASSMGQLHYNEQFF. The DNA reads TGTGCCAGTAGTATGGGACAGCTACACTACAATGAGCAGTTCTTC.